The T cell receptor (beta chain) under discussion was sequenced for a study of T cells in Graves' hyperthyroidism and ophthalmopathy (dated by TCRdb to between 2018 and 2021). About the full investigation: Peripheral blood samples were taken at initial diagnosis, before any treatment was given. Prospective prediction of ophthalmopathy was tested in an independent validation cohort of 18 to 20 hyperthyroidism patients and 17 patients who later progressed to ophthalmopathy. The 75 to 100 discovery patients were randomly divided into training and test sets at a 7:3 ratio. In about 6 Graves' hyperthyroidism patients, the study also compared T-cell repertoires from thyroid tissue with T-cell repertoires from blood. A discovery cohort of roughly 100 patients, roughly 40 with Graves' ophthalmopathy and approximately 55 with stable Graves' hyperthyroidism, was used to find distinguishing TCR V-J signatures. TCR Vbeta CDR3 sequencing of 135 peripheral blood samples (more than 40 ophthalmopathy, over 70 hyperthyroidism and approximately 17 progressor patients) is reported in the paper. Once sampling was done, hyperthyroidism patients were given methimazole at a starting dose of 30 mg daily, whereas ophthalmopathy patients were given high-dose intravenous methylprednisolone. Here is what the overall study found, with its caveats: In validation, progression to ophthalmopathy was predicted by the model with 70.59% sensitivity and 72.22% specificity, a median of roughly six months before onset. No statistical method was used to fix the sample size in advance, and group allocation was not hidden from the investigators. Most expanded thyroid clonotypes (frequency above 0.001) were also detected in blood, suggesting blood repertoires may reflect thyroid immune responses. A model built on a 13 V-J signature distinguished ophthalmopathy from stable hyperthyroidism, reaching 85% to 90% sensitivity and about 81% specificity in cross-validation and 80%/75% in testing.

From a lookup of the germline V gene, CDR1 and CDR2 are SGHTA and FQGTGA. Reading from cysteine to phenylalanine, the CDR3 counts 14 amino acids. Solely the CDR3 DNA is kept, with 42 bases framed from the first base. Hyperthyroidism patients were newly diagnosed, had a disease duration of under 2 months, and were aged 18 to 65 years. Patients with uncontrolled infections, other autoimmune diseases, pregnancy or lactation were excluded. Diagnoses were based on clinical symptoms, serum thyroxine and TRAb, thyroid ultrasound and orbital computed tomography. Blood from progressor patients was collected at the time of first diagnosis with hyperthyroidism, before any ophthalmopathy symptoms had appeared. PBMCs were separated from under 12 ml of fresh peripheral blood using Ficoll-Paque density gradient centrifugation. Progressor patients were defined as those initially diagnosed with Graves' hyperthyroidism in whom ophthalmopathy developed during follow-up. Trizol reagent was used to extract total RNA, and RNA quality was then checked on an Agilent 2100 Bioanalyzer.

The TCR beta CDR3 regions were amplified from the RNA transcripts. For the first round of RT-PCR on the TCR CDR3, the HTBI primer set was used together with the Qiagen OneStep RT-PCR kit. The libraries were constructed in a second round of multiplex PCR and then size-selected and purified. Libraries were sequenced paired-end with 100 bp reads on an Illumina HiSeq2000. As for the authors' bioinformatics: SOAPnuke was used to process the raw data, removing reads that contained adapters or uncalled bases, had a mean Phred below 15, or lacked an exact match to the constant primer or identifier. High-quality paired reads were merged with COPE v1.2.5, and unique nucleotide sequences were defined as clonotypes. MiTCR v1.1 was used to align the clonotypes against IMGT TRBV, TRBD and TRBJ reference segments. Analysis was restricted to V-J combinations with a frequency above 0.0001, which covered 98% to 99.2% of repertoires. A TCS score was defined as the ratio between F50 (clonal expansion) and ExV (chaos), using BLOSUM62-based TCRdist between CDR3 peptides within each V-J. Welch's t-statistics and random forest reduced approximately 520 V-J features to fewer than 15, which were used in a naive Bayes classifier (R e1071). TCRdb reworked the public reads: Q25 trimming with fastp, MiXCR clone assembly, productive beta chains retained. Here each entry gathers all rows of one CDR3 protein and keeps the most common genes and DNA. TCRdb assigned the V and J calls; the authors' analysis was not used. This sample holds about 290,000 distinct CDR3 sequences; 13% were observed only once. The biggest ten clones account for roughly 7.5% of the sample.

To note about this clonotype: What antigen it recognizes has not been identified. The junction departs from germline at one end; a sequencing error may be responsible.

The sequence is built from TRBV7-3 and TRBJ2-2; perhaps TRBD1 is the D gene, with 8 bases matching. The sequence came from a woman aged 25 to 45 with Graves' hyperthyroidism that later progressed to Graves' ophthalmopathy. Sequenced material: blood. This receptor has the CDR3 CASSSQGGTGELLF. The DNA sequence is TGTGCCAGCAGCTCACAGGGGGGGACCGGGGAGCTGCTTTTT.